A single sample gave rise to the 30 T cell receptor beta chains below, sequenced in a study of PD-1 blockade in classical Hodgkin lymphoma. Profiled with immunoSEQ multiplex PCR; TCRdb holds only in-frame clones, not every one. Altogether approximately 41,000 clones are present, 60% to 70% being singletons, with the ten largest covering over 3%. Regarding time point: cycle 4 day 1 (C4D1), after more than five weeks of nivolumab. Each patient relapsed following autologous stem cell transplantation, and prior brentuximab vedotin exposure differed. Material: peripheral blood mononuclear cells (PBMCs), obtained before the fourth cycle of nivolumab. The receptor set was obtained from a human donor with classical Hodgkin lymphoma.

The gene calls are TRBV18 and TRBJ1-1; 9 bases line up with TRBD1. The CDR3 runs 15 residues. The V gene's germline CDR1 is KGHSH and CDR2 LQKENI. The ends lost 4 bases at V and 11 bases at J; junction bases unmatched: 14. CDR3 protein: CASSRNPEQGAGAFF. In nucleotides, the CDR3 is TGTGCCAGCTCACGCAACCCGGAACAGGGGGCTGGTGCTTTCTTT.

J is TRBJ2-7 and V is TRBV7-9; D perhaps matches TRBD1 (6 bases). The CDR3 is 15 amino acids. Germline V gene sequence: CDR1 SEHNR, CDR2 FQNEAQ (reference sequence). V was cut by 4 bases and J by 3 bases, with 16 bases left in between. This CDR3 is CASSSTGHGRYEQYF. The CDR3 DNA follows: TGTGCCAGCAGCTCTACAGGGCACGGCCGCTACGAGCAGTACTTC.

This clone came up once. This chain links TRBV11-3 with TRBJ2-7; D not resolved. From germline, CDR1 is SGHNT and CDR2 YENEEA. V was cut by 0 bases and J by 3 bases, with 12 bases left in between. The CDR3 spans 15 residues. The CDR3 region is CASSLDTPRNYEQYF. As DNA, the CDR3 is TGTGCCAGCAGCTTAGATACGCCCAGAAACTACGAGCAGTACTTC.

This chain connects TRBV7-8 to TRBJ1-2; the D gene is possibly TRBD1 (6 bases). The germline V gene has CDR1 SGHVS and CDR2 FQNEAQ. V was shortened by 4 bases and J by 2 bases, with 14 bases between the two germline ends. The CDR3 totals 15 residues. CDR3 nucleotide sequence: TGTGCCAGCAGCTCCGGTGGGGGGCGCAACTATGGCTACACCTTC. This codes for CASSSGGGRNYGYTF.

The chain combines TRBV7-2 with TRBJ2-2; no reliable D call. Germline loops: CDR1 SGHTA, CDR2 FQGNSA. This CDR3 spans 14 amino acids. V dropped 1 base and J dropped 3 bases, with 6 bases sitting between them. The CDR3 loop reads CASSLGAHTGELFF. Written as DNA, the CDR3 is TGTGCCAGCAGCTTAGGGGCCCACACCGGGGAGCTGTTTTTT.

The rearrangement links TRBV7-2 to TRBJ1-2; weak D call: TRBD1 (5 bases). From germline, CDR1 is SGHTA and CDR2 FQGNSA. There are 15 residues in the CDR3. V dropped 6 bases and J dropped 4 bases, with 18 bases sitting between them. Here the CDR3 reads CASRLDTAPLYGYTF. DNA of the CDR3: TGTGCCAGCAGATTGGACACGGCCCCTCTCTATGGCTACACCTTC.

This chain uses TRBV7-3 with TRBJ1-2; D not certain. Germline V CDR1 and CDR2: SGHTA, FQGTGA. V was clipped by 8 bases and J by 4 bases, with 17 bases between them. The CDR3 consists of 14 residues. CDR3 nucleotides: TGTGCCAGCTCCCCGGGATCGTCCCCCTATGGCTACACCTTC. Its translation is CASSPGSSPYGYTF. Combining the CDR3 with reference TRBV7-3 and TRBJ1-2 gives the whole variable domain GAGVSQTPSNKVTEKGKYVELRCDPISGHTALYWYRQSLGQGPEFLIYFQGTGAADDSGLPNDRFFAVRPEGSVSTLKIQRTERGDSAVYLCASSPGSSPYGYTFGSGTRLTVV.

This clone was observed a handful of times. V and J are TRBV30 and TRBJ1-2; tentative D call: TRBD1 (5 bases). Germline lookup yields CDR1 GTSNPN and CDR2 SVGIG (reference sequence). The CDR3 is made up of 15 amino acids. The V gene lost 5 bases and the J gene lost 4 bases, with 20 bases spanning the gap. Here the CDR3 DNA reads TGTGCCTGGTGCCCGACGGAGGGGATTTCCTATGGCTACACCTTC. Translated: CAWCPTEGISYGYTF.

This clone has ten or more counts. The CDR3 region is CASSLGQGREAFF. The CDR3 DNA follows: TGTGCCAGCAGCTTGGGACAGGGCAGAGAAGCTTTCTTT. The chain couples TRBV7-9 to TRBJ1-1; 9 nucleotides match TRBD1. CDR1 is SEHNR, CDR2 FQNEAQ, per germline (reference sequence). Trimming at V came to 3 bases and at J to 8 bases, leaving 4 bases not matched to a gene. The CDR3 runs 13 residues.

This clone appeared once. The rearrangement joins TRBV6-1 to TRBJ2-7; the D gene could be TRBD1 or TRBD2 (5 bases each). The CDR3 contains 14 residues. Germline V lookup: CDR1 MNHNS, CDR2 SASEGT. Trimming took off 4 bases at V and 2 bases at J, with 12 bases between the two ends. The CDR3 sequence is CASSVPRGPYEQYF. CDR3 coding DNA: TGTGCCAGCAGTGTACCCCGGGGCCCCTACGAGCAGTACTTC.

The chain combines TRBV28 with TRBJ1-6, with D possibly matching TRBD1 (6 bases). V was shortened by 2 bases and J by 8 bases, with 10 bases between the two germline ends. The V gene's germline CDR1 is MDHEN and CDR2 SYDVKM. The CDR3 loop spans 14 amino acids. CDR3 in amino acids: CASSLQGKDSPLHF. CDR3 sequence (DNA): TGTGCCAGCAGTTTACAGGGGAAGGATTCACCCCTCCACTTT.

This sequence joins TRBV6-1 and TRBJ1-1; TRBD1 might be the D (5 bases). CDR1 is MNHNS, CDR2 SASEGT, per germline. CDR3 length: 15 amino acids. Trimming took 6 bases from V and 5 from J, leaving 19 bases between them. This chain's CDR3 is CASRSGLPIRTEAFF. The CDR3 region has the DNA TGTGCCAGCAGATCGGGACTCCCTATAAGGACTGAAGCTTTCTTT.

V is TRBV2 and J is TRBJ2-5; a weak D match, TRBD1 (5 bases). There are 12 residues in the CDR3. Germline V gene data show CDR1 as SNHLY and CDR2 as FYNNEI. The V end was cut by 7 bases, the J end by 9 bases, with 15 bases between. CDR3 residues: CASNPRARSQYF. CDR3 nucleotides: TGTGCCAGCAACCCCAGGGCTCGGTCCCAGTACTTC.

This clone has a handful of counts. This rearrangement joins TRBV2 to TRBJ1-5; perhaps TRBD1 as D (5 bases). V was trimmed by 0 bases and J by 7 bases, leaving 13 bases between them. The length of the CDR3 is 15 residues. CDR1 and CDR2 (germline): SNHLY, FYNNEI. This CDR3 is CASSEAVGDFQPQHF. The CDR3 region has the DNA TGTGCCAGCAGTGAAGCGGTAGGGGACTTCCAGCCCCAGCATTTT.

This chain joins TRBV5-5 and TRBJ1-1; no definite D call. CDR3 length: 13 residues. CDR1 is SGHKS, CDR2 YYEKEE, per germline (reference sequence). Trimming cost V 1 base and J 1 base, with 5 bases left between them. For the CDR3, the DNA is TGTGCCAGCAGCTTGCAAGGGAACACTGAAGCTTTCTTT. This encodes CASSLQGNTEAFF.

This clone was counted only a few times. The J gene is TRBJ2-7, the V gene TRBV30; 9 bases agree with TRBD2. Germline assignment: CDR1 GTSNPN and CDR2 SVGIG (reference sequence). This CDR3 has 16 residues. V was clipped by 4 bases and J by 0 bases; unmatched bases: 10. The CDR3: CAWTVRRLADSYEQYF. The CDR3 DNA sequence: TGTGCCTGGACCGTAAGGCGACTAGCGGACTCCTACGAGCAGTACTTC.

The CDR3 is CASSLRTRDLNSPLHF. CDR3 bases: TGTGCCAGCAGCTTGAGGACAAGGGACCTTAATTCACCCCTCCACTTT. V usage is TRBV5-6 and J usage is TRBJ1-6; D might be TRBD1 (5 bases). Trimming took off 1 base at V and 6 bases at J, with 14 bases between the two ends. The CDR3 runs to 16 residues. Germline values: CDR1 SGHDT, CDR2 YYEEEE.

The chain is built from TRBV19 and TRBJ1-1; a possible D gene is TRBD1 (5 bases). Per germline, CDR1 LNHDA and CDR2 SQIVND (reference sequence). CDR3 length equals 14 residues. V dropped 2 bases and J dropped 2 bases, with 9 bases sitting between them. In DNA, the CDR3 is TGTGCCAGTAGTATATTCGGGACCAACACTGAAGCTTTCTTT. Translation: CASSIFGTNTEAFF.

This clone was seen a single time. This chain connects TRBV5-4 to TRBJ2-7, with a weak D call TRBD1 (6 bases). The ends were cut back, 2 bases at V and 5 bases at J, with 17 bases in the middle. Germline CDR1 is SGHNT and CDR2 is YYREEE (reference sequence). The length of the CDR3 is 15 residues. The CDR3 here is CASSLGRGQIHEQYF. CDR3 nucleotides: TGTGCCAGCAGCTTAGGCAGGGGCCAGATTCACGAGCAGTACTTC. Complete variable domain (other parts from reference TRBV5-4 and TRBJ2-7): ETGVTQSPTHLIKTRGQQVTLRCSSQSGHNTVSWYQQALGQGPQFIFQYYREEENGRGNFPPRFSGLQFPNYSSELNVNALELDDSALYLCASSLGRGQIHEQYFGPGTRLTVT.

This chain uses TRBV6-5 with TRBJ1-1; possible D gene TRBD1, 5 bases. The ends were cut back, 5 bases at V and 5 bases at J, with 18 bases in the middle. There are 15 residues in the CDR3. Per the germline V gene, CDR1 is MNHEY and CDR2 is SVGAGI. The CDR3 bases are TGTGCCAGCAGTCCACCGGGTCCGAGGGGAACTGAAGCTTTCTTT. This encodes CASSPPGPRGTEAFF.

The chain joins TRBV18 to TRBJ2-3, with D perhaps TRBD1 (6 bases). Germline assignment: CDR1 KGHSH and CDR2 LQKENI. The CDR3 spans 15 residues. V gave up 6 bases and J gave up 2 bases, with 15 bases separating them. The CDR3 nucleotides are TGTGCCAGCTCTCTCAACAGGGTCACCACAGATACGCAGTATTTT. Its translation: CASSLNRVTTDTQYF.

V usage is TRBV9 and J usage is TRBJ1-4; D remains unclear. CDR3 length equals 16 residues. CDR1 and CDR2 (germline): SGDLS, YYNGEE. V lost 0 bases and J 0 bases, leaving 9 bases between the germline ends. CDR3 bases: TGTGCCAGCAGCGTAGCTGCGTTCCCAACTAATGAAAAACTGTTTTTT. The encoded protein is CASSVAAFPTNEKLFF.

V gene TRBV5-1 combines with J gene TRBJ2-7, with D possibly matching TRBD1 (6 bases). Trimming removed 2 bases from V and 5 bases from J, with 8 bases in between. Per the germline V gene, CDR1 is SGHRS and CDR2 is YFSETQ. This CDR3 spans 12 amino acids. CDR3 region: CASSFGDNEQYF. The CDR3 nucleotides are TGCGCCAGCAGCTTTGGGGACAACGAGCAGTACTTC.

The chain uses TRBV5-1 and TRBJ2-3; D is unresolved. V lost 4 bases and J lost 0, with 9 bases in between. The CDR3 loop spans 14 amino acids. Looked up from germline, CDR1 is SGHRS and CDR2 is YFSETQ. CDR3 coding DNA: TGCGCCAGCAGCCAGGACGCGAGCACAGATACGCAGTATTTT. Residues: CASSQDASTDTQYF. The entire variable domain, with the rest obtained from reference TRBV5-1 and TRBJ2-3, is as follows: KAGVTQTPRYLIKTRGQQVTLSCSPISGHRSVSWYQQTPGQGLQFLFEYFSETQRNKGNFPGRFSGRQFSNSRSEMNVSTLELGDSALYLCASSQDASTDTQYFGPGTRLTVL.

V is TRBV11-2 and J is TRBJ2-1; 10 bases match TRBD1. This CDR3 comprises 15 residues. Losses at the gene ends were 0 bases for V and 4 bases for J; bases not matched to a gene: 0. Germline CDR1 is SGHAT and CDR2 is FQNNGV. Written as DNA, the CDR3 is TGTGCCAGCAGCTTAGAGGGACAGGGGTACAATGAGCAGTTCTTC. It is translated as CASSLEGQGYNEQFF.

The CDR3 nucleotides are TGTGCCAGCAGCTTACGGGTCCCTGGGGGGGAAAAACTGTTTTTT. This sequence encodes CASSLRVPGGEKLFF. The chain is built from TRBV5-4 and TRBJ1-4, with a possible D match to TRBD1 (5 bases). V lost 2 bases and J lost 8, with 16 bases in between. Germline lookup yields CDR1 SGHNT and CDR2 YYREEE (reference sequence). This CDR3 is built from 15 residues.

A single count supports this clone. Here the CDR3 reads CAFYTGTGHGYTF. In DNA form, the CDR3 reads TGTGCCTTTTATACCGGGACAGGGCATGGCTACACCTTC. J is TRBJ1-2 and V is TRBV30, with TRBD1 identical over 9 bases. This CDR3 has 13 residues. In germline, CDR1 is GTSNPN, CDR2 SVGIG (reference sequence). V was clipped by 7 bases and J by 6 bases; unmatched bases: 9.

This sequence joins TRBV5-1 and TRBJ2-7; D is possibly TRBD2 (5 bases). The germline V gene encodes CDR1 SGHRS and CDR2 YFSETQ. V was shortened by 7 bases and J by 1 base, with 9 bases between the two germline ends. This CDR3 has 12 amino acids. The CDR3 reads CASAGGSYEQYF. CDR3 nucleotide sequence: TGCGCCAGCGCGGGCGGATCCTACGAGCAGTACTTC.

There are many counts of this clone. This chain joins TRBV28 and TRBJ1-5, with unresolved D. The germline V and J ends were trimmed by 6 bases and 0 bases, with 12 bases remaining between them. Germline CDR1 reads MDHEN; CDR2 reads SYDVKM. The CDR3 contains 15 residues. As DNA, the CDR3 is TGTGCCAGCAGGGCAGGTGACTATAGCAATCAGCCCCAGCATTTT. It yields the protein CASRAGDYSNQPQHF.

This chain uses TRBV18 with TRBJ2-1; no definite D call. V gave up 4 bases and J gave up 7 bases, with 8 bases separating them. From germline, CDR1 is KGHSH and CDR2 LQKENI. The CDR3 is made up of 12 amino acids. CDR3 coding DNA: TGTGCCAGCTCACTCGGATGGAATGAGCAGTTCTTC. Encoded protein: CASSLGWNEQFF.